A selection of T cell receptor beta chains follows, all from one sample in a study of blood T cell repertoires in COVID-19. Only in-frame clones appear in the TCRdb table, and some are missing; sequencing was by immunoSEQ multiplex PCR. The sample has about 160,000 clones, about 93% seen once. The material sequenced was peripheral blood. Receptor source: a woman aged 45-59 years with acute or convalescent COVID-19. The CDR3 runs from the conserved cysteine through the conserved F or W. Fields, in order: V gene, D gene, J gene, clone size, CDR3 DNA, CDR3 protein. A D gene is named only where the DNA matches it firmly. The size entry is marked missing in some rows and otherwise reads once, few, many or a size class.

TRBV30	TRBD2	TRBJ2-7	few	TGTGCCTGGAGCGAGGGACTAGGACGCTCCGAGCAGTACTTC	CAWSEGLGRSEQYF
TRBV3-1/TRBV3-2	TRBD1	TRBJ2-5	-	TGTGCCAGCAGCCAAGGGACAGGGGGGGCCCAGTACTTC	CASSQGTGGAQYF
TRBV6-5	-	TRBJ1-1	-	TGTGCCAGCAGTTCCGCGGAGAGGGTGTTCACTGAAGCTTTCTTT	CASSSAERVFTEAFF
TRBV19	-	TRBJ2-1	-	TGTGCCAGTAGTAGAGGCAATGAGCAGTTCTTC	CASSRGNEQFF
TRBV7-8	TRBD2	TRBJ2-2	-	TGTGCCAGCAGCCAGAGACTAGCGGGTCTCCCCGGGGAGCTGTTTTTT	CASSQRLAGLPGELFF
TRBV7-2	-	TRBJ2-7	-	TGTGCCAGCAGCCTGACTGGACAGACCTACGAGCAGTACTTC	CASSLTGQTYEQYF
TRBV19	-	TRBJ1-6	-	TGTGCCAGTAGGATCGACAGAACCCTTAATTCACCCCTCCACTTT	CASRIDRTLNSPLHF
TRBV10-3	TRBD1	TRBJ1-1	-	TGTGCCGCGGGACAGGGCGATACTGAAGCTTTCTTT	CAAGQGDTEAFF
TRBV18	-	TRBJ1-2	-	TGTGCCAGCTCACCACCTCCAAGGATGGAGTACACCTTC	CASSPPPRMEYTF
TRBV12-5	-	TRBJ1-1	-	TGTGCTAGTGGTCCAAAAGGAAGCGGCACTGAAGCTTTCTTT	CASGPKGSGTEAFF
TRBV7-9	-	TRBJ1-4	-	TGTGCCAGCAGCTTATTAGATAAAAGTAATGAAAAACTGTTTTTT	CASSLLDKSNEKLFF
TRBV11-1	-	TRBJ2-3	-	TGTGCCAGCAACATCGGGAGTCCCCGTGATACGCAGTATTTT	CASNIGSPRDTQYF
TRBV27	-	TRBJ1-6	-	TGTGCCAGCAGTTTATCGTACCAGGGTTATTCACCCCTCCACTTT	CASSLSYQGYSPLHF
TRBV15	-	TRBJ2-2	-	TGTGCCCGGAGGTGGGGCAGGGGCGACACCGGGGAGCTGTTTTTT	CARRWGRGDTGELFF
TRBV10-2	-	TRBJ2-5	-	TGCGCCAGCAGTCCCAGAGAGGGAGAGACCCAGTACTTC	CASSPREGETQYF
TRBV13	-	TRBJ2-7	-	TGTGCCAGCAGCTTACGACTTCTCTACGAGCAGTACTTC	CASSLRLLYEQYF
TRBV3-1/TRBV3-2	-	TRBJ1-1	once	TGTGCCAGCAGCCCGGCGTTGGGAGTGGCTTTCTTT	CASSPALGVAFF
TRBV6-5	-	TRBJ2-1	-	TGTGCCAGCCGGGTAACCCGAGGGGGCTACAATGAGCAGTTCTTC	CASRVTRGGYNEQFF
TRBV3-1/TRBV3-2	TRBD1	TRBJ1-5	-	TGTGCCAGCAGCCGACAGGGGACCAATCAGCCCCAGCATTTT	CASSRQGTNQPQHF
TRBV7-9	TRBD1	TRBJ1-2	-	TGTGCCAGCAGCTTGTCGGGCGGCAGGGGGGGCTACACCTTC	CASSLSGGRGGYTF
TRBV12-3/TRBV12-4	-	TRBJ1-1	-	TGTGCCAGCAGTCCTCCGTTAACGCGGGCTTTCTTT	CASSPPLTRAFF
TRBV5-1	TRBD1	TRBJ2-7	-	TGCGCCAGCAGCTTCCCGGGACAGGGCTCAAAGTGGGCTACCGAGCAGTACTTC	CASSFPGQGSKWATEQYF
TRBV5-4	TRBD1	TRBJ1-6	few	TGTGCCAGCAGTCTGGACAGGTATAATTCACCCCTCCACTTT	CASSLDRYNSPLHF
TRBV7-3	TRBD1	TRBJ2-5	-	TGTGCCAGCAGCTCCGCCGGGACAGGGAACCAAGAGACCCAGTACTTC	CASSSAGTGNQETQYF
TRBV19	-	TRBJ1-4	-	TGTGCCAGTAGTATCGTCCCCGGTGAAAAACTGTTTTTT	CASSIVPGEKLFF
TRBV7-3	-	TRBJ1-4	once	TGTGCGTTTACCTCTCCCTGGGGGGGGAAATACGAAAAACTGTTTTTT	CAFTSPWGGKYEKLFF
TRBV12-2	-	TRBJ1-2	-	TGTGCAAGTCGCTTTAGACAGGGGGCGCATGGGAACTATGGCTACACCTTC	CASRFRQGAHGNYGYTF
TRBV3-1/TRBV3-2	TRBD2	TRBJ2-1	-	TGTGCCAGCAGCCAAGATCCGGGCGGGAGCGGATCCTACAATGAGCAGTTCTTC	CASSQDPGGSGSYNEQFF